This T cell receptor (beta chain) was retrieved from a study of cytomegalovirus exposure and HLA in healthy donors. The study, taken as a whole, reports: TCR beta V segments were, for the most part, productive about 87% or about 30% of the time in an earlier analysis. Most of the CMV-associated TCR beta chains (in a later analysis) appeared to be HLA-restricted.

Remarks on this clone: Its antigen is not identified. The same CDR3 can be traced to other DNA sequences in this sample.

Germline V gene data show CDR1 as SGHNT and CDR2 as YENEEA. V was cut by 1 base and J by 4 bases, with 11 bases left in between. There are 14 residues in the CDR3. The donors were healthy bone marrow donors. Primers for the PCR totalled 60 Vbeta and 13 Jbeta. Libraries were prepared by immunoSEQ multiplex PCR; TCRdb keeps only in-frame clonotypes and omits some of them. Here the sample spans around 140,000 clones, 70% to 80% being singletons. The sequence was obtained from a female donor in good health and CMV-seropositive. The material sequenced was PBMCs. J is TRBJ2-7 and V is TRBV11-3, with a possible D match to TRBD2 (6 bases). This CDR3 reads CASSLGSGSYEQYF. CDR3 sequence (DNA): TGTGCCAGCAGCTTAGGTAGCGGTTCGTACGAGCAGTACTTC.